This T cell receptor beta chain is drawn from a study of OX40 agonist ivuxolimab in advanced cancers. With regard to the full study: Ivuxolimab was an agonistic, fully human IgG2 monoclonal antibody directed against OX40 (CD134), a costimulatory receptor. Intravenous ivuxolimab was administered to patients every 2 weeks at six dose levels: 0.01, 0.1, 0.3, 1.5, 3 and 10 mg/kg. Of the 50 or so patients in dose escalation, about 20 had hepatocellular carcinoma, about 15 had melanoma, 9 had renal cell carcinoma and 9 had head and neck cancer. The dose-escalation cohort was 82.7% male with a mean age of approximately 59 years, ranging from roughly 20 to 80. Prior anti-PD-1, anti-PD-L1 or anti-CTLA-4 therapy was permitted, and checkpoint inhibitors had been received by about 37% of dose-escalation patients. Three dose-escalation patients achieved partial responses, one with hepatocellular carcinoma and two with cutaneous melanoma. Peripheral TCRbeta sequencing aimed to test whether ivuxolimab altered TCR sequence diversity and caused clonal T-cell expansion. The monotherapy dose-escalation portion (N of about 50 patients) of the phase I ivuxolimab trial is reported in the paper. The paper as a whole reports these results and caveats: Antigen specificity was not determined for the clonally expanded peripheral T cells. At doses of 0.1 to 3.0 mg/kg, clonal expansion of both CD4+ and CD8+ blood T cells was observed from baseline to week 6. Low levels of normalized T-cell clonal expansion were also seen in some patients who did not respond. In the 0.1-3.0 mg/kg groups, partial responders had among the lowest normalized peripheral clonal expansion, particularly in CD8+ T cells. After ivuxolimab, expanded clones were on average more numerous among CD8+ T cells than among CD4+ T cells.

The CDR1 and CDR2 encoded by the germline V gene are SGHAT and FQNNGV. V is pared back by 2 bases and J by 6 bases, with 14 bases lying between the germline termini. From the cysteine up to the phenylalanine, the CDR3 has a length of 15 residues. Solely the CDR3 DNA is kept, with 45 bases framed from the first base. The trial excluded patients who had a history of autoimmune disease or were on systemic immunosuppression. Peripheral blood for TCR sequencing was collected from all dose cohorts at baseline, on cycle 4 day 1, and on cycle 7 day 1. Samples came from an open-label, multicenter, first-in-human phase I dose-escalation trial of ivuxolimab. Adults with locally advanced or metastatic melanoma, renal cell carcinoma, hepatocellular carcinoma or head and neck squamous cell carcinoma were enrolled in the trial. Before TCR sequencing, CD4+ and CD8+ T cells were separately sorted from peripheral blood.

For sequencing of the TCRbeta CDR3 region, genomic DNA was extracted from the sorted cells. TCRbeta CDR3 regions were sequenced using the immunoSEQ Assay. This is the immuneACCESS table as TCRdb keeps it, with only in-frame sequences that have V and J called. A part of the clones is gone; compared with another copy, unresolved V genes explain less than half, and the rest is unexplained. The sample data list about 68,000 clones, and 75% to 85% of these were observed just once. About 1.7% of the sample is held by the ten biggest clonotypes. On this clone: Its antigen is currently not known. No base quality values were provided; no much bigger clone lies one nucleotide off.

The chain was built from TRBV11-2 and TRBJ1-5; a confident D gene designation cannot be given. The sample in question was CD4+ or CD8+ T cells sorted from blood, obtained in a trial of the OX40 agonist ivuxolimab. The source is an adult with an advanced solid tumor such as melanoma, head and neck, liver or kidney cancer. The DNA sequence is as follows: TGTGCCAGCAGCTTATTAATGGGGAAAGGTCAGCCCCAGCATTTT. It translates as CASSLLMGKGQPQHF.